This T cell receptor beta chain stems from a study of T cell repertoires in cytomegalovirus infection (dated by TCRdb to about 2019). Turning to the overall study: The HLA type of each donor mattered for the analysis, because public TCR beta signatures pointed to carriage of CMV infection along with the matching HLA type. What the study reported, not specific to this receptor: In both this cohort and an independent roughly 350-donor cohort, the cumulative frequency of public TCR beta family members distinguished carriers of CMV infection plus the relevant HLA type. The ex vivo response was dominated by HLA-C-restricted CMV-specific TCR beta clonotypes, which also provided the single most frequent clonotype in two of eight donors.

CDR1 and CDR2, looked up from the germline V gene, are SQVTM and ANQGSEA. A distance of 11 bases separates the germline ends of V and J, which lose 8 bases and 9 bases respectively. The CDR3 covers 10 residues, taking in both the cysteine and the phenylalanine. Solely the CDR3 DNA is kept, with 30 bases framed from the first base. On this clonotype: The antigen it binds to is not known. Base qualities are missing; no much larger clone stands one base away.

For sequencing, an Illumina HiSeq 1500 was employed. In-frame beta chains were kept once TCRdb had trimmed the public reads at Q25 with fastp and called clones with MiXCR. When rows share a CDR3 protein, they turn into one entry using the most common DNA and genes. Here the sample has 200,000 to 300,000 distinct CDR3 sequences; around 6.4% occur a single time. The ten largest account for around 6.5% of the sample. This chain joins TRBV29-1 to TRBJ2-1; 5 matching bases give a weak D call of TRBD1. The sample taken for sequencing was PBMCs. This sequence was found in a human donor in good health (CMV status not recorded). Some clones in this sample may be carry-over from other donors' samples. In nucleotide form, the sequence is TGCAGCCACCAGGGAATTGAGCAGTTCTTC. Its product reads: CSHQGIEQFF.